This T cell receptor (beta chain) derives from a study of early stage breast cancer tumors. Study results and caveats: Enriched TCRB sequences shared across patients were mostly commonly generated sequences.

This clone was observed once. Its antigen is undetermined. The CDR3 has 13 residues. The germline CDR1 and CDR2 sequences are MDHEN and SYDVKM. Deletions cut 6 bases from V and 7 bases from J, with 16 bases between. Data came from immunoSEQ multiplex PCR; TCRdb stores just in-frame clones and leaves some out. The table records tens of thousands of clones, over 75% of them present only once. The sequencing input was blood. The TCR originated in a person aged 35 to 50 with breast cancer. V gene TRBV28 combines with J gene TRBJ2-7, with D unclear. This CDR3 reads CASRPSEPPEQYF. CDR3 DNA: TGTGCCAGCAGGCCTTCCGAGCCCCCGGAGCAGTACTTC.